This passage covers 4 T cell receptor beta chains from one sample sequenced in a study of blood T cell repertoires in COVID-19. Here immunoSEQ multiplex PCR was the method, and the copy in TCRdb shows in-frame clones only, minus some. Of some 45,000 clones in the sample, approximately 83% were seen once. Input material: peripheral blood. The receptors stem from a man older than 75 in a cohort sampled during active COVID-19.

This clone is medium-sized. V is TRBV2 and J is TRBJ2-3; 15 nucleotides match TRBD2. The CDR3 sequence is 13 residues long. The J segment lost 5 bases and the V segment lost 11 bases, leaving 2 bases of the junction unmatched. Looked up from germline, CDR1 is SNHLY and CDR2 is FYNNEI. In nucleotides, the CDR3 is TGTGCCGGACTAGCGGGGGGGCAAGATACGCAGTATTTT. This encodes CAGLAGGQDTQYF.

The V gene is TRBV2, the J gene TRBJ1-1; no clear D. The germline V and J ends were trimmed by 6 bases and 3 bases, with 8 bases remaining between them. The CDR3 runs 12 residues. Per the germline V gene, CDR1 is SNHLY and CDR2 is FYNNEI. CDR3 residues: CASRGADTEAFF. The CDR3 DNA reads as TGTGCCAGCAGAGGCGCGGACACTGAAGCTTTCTTT.

This clone has just one count. The chain links TRBV29-1 to TRBJ2-5, with 10 bases matching TRBD2. The CDR3 is made up of 15 amino acids. The V and J ends lost 4 bases and 1 base, in that order; junction bases with no gene match: 6. Germline assignment: CDR1 SQVTM and CDR2 ANQGSEA. The CDR3, as DNA: TGCAGCGTTGCCTCGCCTAGCGGGGGCCAAGAGACCCAGTACTTC. As protein: CSVASPSGGQETQYF.

The chain employs TRBV6-9 and TRBJ1-4, with D unclear. CDR1 is MNHGY and CDR2 is SVAAGI in the germline V gene. The CDR3 has 15 residues. V dropped 5 bases and J dropped 0 bases, with 10 bases sitting between them. The CDR3 nucleotides are TGTGCCAGCAGTCAATCCGAGGCAACTAATGAAAAACTGTTTTTT. Translation: CASSQSEATNEKLFF.